These 10 T cell receptor beta chains came from one sample sequenced in a study of blood T cell repertoires in COVID-19. Method: immunoSEQ multiplex PCR; TCRdb's copy keeps in-frame clones and lacks some. This sample has some 180,000 clones; roughly 85% occur once, and the top ten carry roughly 19%. The material sequenced was PBMCs or T cells enriched from blood (not recorded which). The receptors shown here come from a woman in her 70s in a cohort exposed to, infected with or recovered from COVID-19 (not recorded which).

V gene TRBV29-1 combines with J gene TRBJ1-1; 7 positions match TRBD1. Germline assignment: CDR1 SQVTM and CDR2 ANQGSEA. Germline trimming cut 7 bases from V and 0 bases from J; bases unmatched to any gene: 5. The CDR3 sequence is 13 residues long. CDR3 bases: TGCAGCGCTGACAGGGAAATGAACACTGAAGCTTTCTTT. This sequence encodes CSADREMNTEAFF.

This chain connects TRBV6-5 to TRBJ1-6, with a tentative D call TRBD1 (5 bases). V lost 0 bases, J lost 10 bases, and 13 bases lay in between. Germline values: CDR1 MNHEY, CDR2 SVGAGI. This CDR3 has 15 residues. This chain's CDR3 is CASSYSFQGYSPLHF. The CDR3, as DNA: TGTGCCAGCAGTTACTCGTTCCAGGGATACTCACCCCTCCACTTT.

This chain uses TRBV12-3 or TRBV12-4 with TRBJ2-3; D call uncertain. The CDR3 has 12 residues. V gave up 3 bases and J gave up 12 bases, with 13 bases separating them. The CDR3 sequence: CASSLSQQSQYF. Written as DNA, the CDR3 is TGTGCCAGCAGTTTGTCTCAACAATCCCAGTATTTT.

CDR3 in DNA: TGTGCCAGCAGTGAAGCGGCCTGGAACTATGGCTACACCTTC. Residues: CASSEAAWNYGYTF. The rearrangement uses TRBV6-1 and TRBJ1-2, with no clear D. Germline lookup yields CDR1 MNHNS and CDR2 SASEGT. V dropped 0 bases and J dropped 2 bases, with 7 bases sitting between them. CDR3 length equals 14 residues.

This clone came up once. The rearrangement joins TRBV11-2 to TRBJ2-1; D might be TRBD2 (6 bases). V shed 5 bases and J shed 11 bases, with 25 bases lying between them. The CDR3 consists of 16 residues. Germline loops: CDR1 SGHAT, CDR2 FQNNGV. The DNA for the CDR3 is TGTGCCAGCAGCGCGGCGGGGCGGCAGGGATTCCCCAAGCAGTTCTTC. Translation gives CASSAAGRQGFPKQFF.

This chain joins TRBV7-3 and TRBJ2-3, with D uncertain. The germline V and J ends were trimmed by 5 bases and 1 base, with 10 bases remaining between them. Germline loops: CDR1 SGHTA, CDR2 FQGTGA. This CDR3 contains 14 residues. The CDR3 here is CASSPTTGTDTQYF. The CDR3 bases are TGTGCCAGCAGCCCGACAACGGGCACAGATACGCAGTATTTT.

The chain is built from TRBV29-1 and TRBJ1-2; perhaps TRBD1 as D (5 bases). The germline V gene has CDR1 SQVTM and CDR2 ANQGSEA. The CDR3 is 12 amino acids. V lost 5 bases to trimming and J lost 5 bases, with 12 bases between them. The DNA of the CDR3 is TGCAGCGTTACCCAGACAGAATATGGCTACACCTTC. As protein: CSVTQTEYGYTF.

This rearrangement joins TRBV28 to TRBJ1-3; tentatively, D is TRBD1 (6 bases). Germline V CDR1 and CDR2: MDHEN, SYDVKM. This CDR3 contains 14 residues. Deletions cut 5 bases from V and 1 base from J, with 9 bases between. The CDR3 DNA follows: TGTGCCAGCAGTACAACAGGGTCTGGAAACACCATATATTTT. This gives the protein CASSTTGSGNTIYF.

This CDR3 is CASSRGLAGNPDNEQFF. CDR3 nucleotides: TGTGCCAGCAGTCGGGGACTAGCGGGGAACCCAGACAATGAGCAGTTCTTC. The chain joins TRBV7-9 to TRBJ2-1, with 13 bases identical to TRBD2. The germline V gene has CDR1 SEHNR and CDR2 FQNEAQ (reference sequence). This CDR3 has 17 residues. Trimming removed 6 bases from V and 5 bases from J; junction bases left unmatched: 10.

The genes are TRBV5-4 and TRBJ2-7; D is uncertain. There are 13 residues in the CDR3. Germline assignment: CDR1 SGHNT and CDR2 YYREEE (reference sequence). Trimming took off 2 bases at V and 4 bases at J, with 10 bases between the two ends. The CDR3 here is CASSFGSLYEQYF. The CDR3 DNA reads as TGTGCCAGCAGCTTCGGTAGTCTGTACGAGCAGTACTTC. The whole variable domain, filled in from reference TRBV5-4 and TRBJ2-7, reads ETGVTQSPTHLIKTRGQQVTLRCSSQSGHNTVSWYQQALGQGPQFIFQYYREEENGRGNFPPRFSGLQFPNYSSELNVNALELDDSALYLCASSFGSLYEQYFGPGTRLTVT.